Presented here are 21 T cell receptor beta chains from one specimen sequenced in a study of metastatic and nonmetastatic thyroid tumors. Every patient was untreated before thyroid surgery. TCRdb reprocessed the PCR reads using MiXCR. The table includes roughly 65,000 clones, 12% to 15% detected once. The specimen was blood. The receptors originated from a male donor with papillary thyroid cancer or a benign thyroid nodule (not recorded which). Some clones in this sample may be carry-over from other donors' samples.

This clone has more than one count but fewer than ten. A much larger clone sits a single nucleotide away, making a read error possible. The CDR3 region has the DNA TGTGCCAGCAGTTTTGCGGGGGCAGGAACCGGGGATCTGTTTTTT. This encodes CASSFAGAGTGDLFF. The chain carries TRBV12-3 or TRBV12-4 and TRBJ2-2; D perhaps matches TRBD2 (7 bases). CDR3 size: 15 residues.

This clone was recorded at least ten times. The chain uses TRBV19 and TRBJ2-7; D gene uncertain. V was cut by 6 bases and J by 2 bases, with 11 bases left in between. CDR1 and CDR2 from the germline V gene are LNHDA and SQIVND (reference sequence). This CDR3 is 13 amino acids long. The CDR3 nucleotides read TGTGCCAGTAGCCCGGATTGGCCCTACGAGCAGTACTTC. The encoded protein is CASSPDWPYEQYF. The entire variable domain, with the rest obtained from reference TRBV19 and TRBJ2-7, is as follows: DGGITQSPKYLFRKEGQNVTLSCEQNLNHDAMYWYRQDPGQGLRLIYYSQIVNDFQKGDIAEGYSVSREKKESFPLTVTSAQKNPTAFYLCASSPDWPYEQYFGPGTRLTVT.

Points on this clone: This may arise from a read error, as a much more abundant clone is one base away. The J gene is TRBJ2-5, the V gene TRBV11-3; 9 bases agree with TRBD1. Germline CDR1 reads SGHNT; CDR2 reads YENEEA. Germline trimming cut 7 bases from V and 4 bases from J; bases unmatched to any gene: 10. The CDR3 sequence is 15 residues long. CDR3 residues: CASIDSTGGRETQYF. The CDR3 DNA is TGTGCCAGCATCGACAGTACAGGGGGCCGAGAGACCCAGTACTTC.

Points on this clone: A clone one base away is much larger, so this may be a read error. V gene TRBV3-1 combines with J gene TRBJ2-2; the match to TRBD2 covers 11 bases. This CDR3 has 15 residues. Germline-derived CDR1 and CDR2 are LGHDT and YNNKEL (reference sequence). In nucleotides, the CDR3 is TGTGCCAGCATCCAACTAGCGGGAGCAATCGGGGAGCTGTTTTTT. This sequence encodes CASIQLAGAIGELFF.

Many counts were recorded for this clone. The rearrangement links TRBV7-2 to TRBJ2-3; D not certain. Germline V gene sequence: CDR1 SGHTA, CDR2 FQGNSA. With 0 bases removed from V and 11 bases from J, the gap between germline ends came to 9 bases. CDR3 length: 12 residues. Here the CDR3 reads CASSLALRKQYF. The CDR3 bases are TGTGCCAGCAGCTTAGCCCTCCGGAAGCAGTATTTT.

This clone was recorded many times. The chain carries TRBV6-1 and TRBJ2-7, with 13 bases aligning to TRBD2. Germline V gene sequence: CDR1 MNHNS, CDR2 SASEGT. Losses at the gene ends were 6 bases for V and 4 bases for J; bases not matched to a gene: 0. The CDR3 is 13 residues long. The CDR3 region is CASRLAGGYEQYV. In nucleotides, the CDR3 is TGTGCCAGCAGACTAGCGGGAGGGTACGAGCAGTACGTC.

The rearrangement joins TRBV7-2 to TRBJ2-5; D is undetermined. Germline CDR1 is SGHTA and CDR2 is FQGNSA. V was shortened by 2 bases and J by 1 base, with 8 bases between the two germline ends. The CDR3 contains 14 residues. The CDR3 is CASSLSRAQETQYF. DNA of the CDR3: TGTGCCAGCAGCTTAAGCCGCGCCCAAGAGACCCAGTACTTC.

The table lists this clone with many counts. The chain combines TRBV19 with TRBJ2-3; D remains ambiguous. Germline V gene sequence: CDR1 LNHDA, CDR2 SQIVND (reference sequence). V shed 3 bases and J shed 2 bases, with 12 bases lying between them. The CDR3 has 15 amino acids. The CDR3 DNA is TGTGCCAGTAGTATTGCAGGCCCCGTCACAGATACGCAGTATTTT. Translated: CASSIAGPVTDTQYF.

This clone was seen at least ten times. The chain couples TRBV4-3 to TRBJ2-7; possibly TRBD2 for D (6 bases). The CDR3 is 14 amino acids. Trimming stripped 1 base from V and 6 bases from J, with 13 bases between. Germline loops: CDR1 LGHNA, CDR2 YSLEER. CDR3 loop: CASSQGTGVGEQYF. The CDR3 DNA follows: TGCGCCAGCAGCCAAGGGACGGGAGTCGGCGAGCAGTACTTC.

This clone was observed many times. The chain couples TRBV5-1 to TRBJ2-7; 8 nucleotides line up with TRBD1. There are 14 residues in the CDR3. The ends lost 3 bases at V and 6 bases at J; junction bases unmatched: 8. Germline-derived CDR1 and CDR2 are SGHRS and YFSETQ. CDR3 loop: CASSSGQGRGEQYV. The CDR3 DNA follows: TGCGCCAGCAGCTCAGGACAGGGCAGGGGCGAGCAGTACGTC.

This clone occurred many times. The chain recombines TRBV28 with TRBJ1-2; perhaps TRBD1 as D (5 bases). The CDR3 has 13 residues. Germline V CDR1 and CDR2: MDHEN, SYDVKM. The ends were cut back, 4 bases at V and 1 base at J, with 7 bases in the middle. The CDR3 here is CASSSGDNYGYTF. As DNA, the CDR3 is TGTGCCAGCAGTTCGGGGGATAACTATGGCTACACCTTC.

This clone was recorded many times. V gene TRBV7-9 combines with J gene TRBJ1-3; no firm D call. CDR3 size: 14 residues. V was pared by 0 bases and J by 4 bases, with 7 bases between. Germline values: CDR1 SEHNR, CDR2 FQNEAQ (reference sequence). The CDR3, as DNA: TGTGCCAGCAGCTTAGCCAGAACGGGAAACACCATATATTTT. Translated: CASSLARTGNTIYF.

This clone came up many times. The rearrangement joins TRBV5-4 to TRBJ1-1; 7 bases match TRBD1. The CDR3 has 14 residues. V gave up 4 bases and J gave up 4 bases; unmatched junction bases: 7. In germline, CDR1 is SGHNT, CDR2 YYREEE (reference sequence). CDR3 amino acids: CASSPQTGRTEAFF. CDR3 DNA: TGTGCCAGCAGCCCCCAGACAGGGCGCACTGAAGCTTTCTTT.

This clone was recorded many times. The V gene is TRBV5-1, the J gene TRBJ2-1; D perhaps matches TRBD2 (6 bases). Looked up from germline, CDR1 is SGHRS and CDR2 is YFSETQ. V was clipped by 1 base and J by 1 base, with 9 bases between them. This CDR3 is built from 15 residues. For the CDR3, the DNA is TGCGCCAGCAGCTTGTTTAGCGGTTCCTACAATGAGCAGTTCTTC. The encoded protein is CASSLFSGSYNEQFF.

This clone appeared many times. J is TRBJ1-1 and V is TRBV28; D uncertain. CDR1 MDHEN and CDR2 SYDVKM come from the germline V gene. This CDR3 is 14 amino acids long. V gave up 3 bases and J gave up 0 bases, with 8 bases separating them. CDR3 loop: CASSLNDMNTEAFF. For the CDR3, the DNA is TGTGCCAGCAGTTTGAACGACATGAACACTGAAGCTTTCTTT. The full variable domain, its missing parts supplied by reference TRBV28 and TRBJ1-1, is DVKVTQSSRYLVKRTGEKVFLECVQDMDHENMFWYRQDPGLGLRLIYFSYDVKMKEKGDIPEGYSVSREKKERFSLILESASTNQTSMYLCASSLNDMNTEAFFGQGTRLTVV.

This clone was detected many times. The chain couples TRBV11-1 to TRBJ2-7; D perhaps matches TRBD1 (6 bases). V was cut by 3 bases and J by 5 bases, with 14 bases left in between. CDR1 and CDR2 (germline): SGHAT, FQDESV (reference sequence). This CDR3 has 14 amino acids. CDR3 protein: CASSFETGNHEQYF. The CDR3 DNA reads TGTGCCAGCAGCTTCGAGACAGGTAACCACGAGCAGTACTTC.

V and J are TRBV3-1 and TRBJ2-7; D may be TRBD1 (5 bases). Deletions cut 4 bases from V and 7 bases from J, with 14 bases between. Germline CDR1 and CDR2: LGHDT and YNNKEL (reference sequence). CDR3 length equals 13 residues. CDR3 nucleotides: TGTGCCAGCAGCCGGACAAAGTCACTGGAGCAGTACTTC. The encoded protein is CASSRTKSLEQYF.

This clone was picked up many times. The CDR3: CASSPTVAGGANVLTF. CDR3 in DNA: TGCGCCAGCAGCCCGACAGTTGCTGGTGGGGCCAACGTCCTGACTTTC. This chain connects TRBV5-1 to TRBJ2-6; tentative D call: TRBD1 (5 bases). CDR1 and CDR2 from the germline V gene are SGHRS and YFSETQ. The CDR3 extends over 16 amino acids. V was trimmed by 4 bases and J by 3 bases, leaving 14 bases between them.

In this sample, this clone turned up a few times. This chain links TRBV27 with TRBJ2-7, with 10 positions matching TRBD2. This CDR3 has 16 residues. CDR1 is MNHEY and CDR2 is SMNVEV in the germline V gene (reference sequence). Losses at the gene ends were 7 bases for V and 6 bases for J; bases not matched to a gene: 15. The CDR3 region is CASILTSGSPLVEQYF. Written as DNA, the CDR3 is TGTGCCAGCATTTTGACTAGCGGGTCTCCCCTAGTCGAGCAGTACTTC.

This clone was detected a few times. The CDR3 spells CASSSGLARVGEQYV. The CDR3 nucleotides are TGTGCCAGCAGTTCCGGACTAGCGAGAGTTGGCGAGCAGTACGTC. This chain links TRBV28 with TRBJ2-7; TRBD2 matches at 9 bases. J lost 6 bases, V lost 4 bases, and 10 bases had no gene match. The CDR3 spans 15 residues. Germline lookup yields CDR1 MDHEN and CDR2 SYDVKM.

This clone was detected many times. The chain recombines TRBV9 with TRBJ2-1, with TRBD1 as a possible D gene (5 bases). CDR1 and CDR2 (germline): SGDLS, YYNGEE. The CDR3 is 16 amino acids. With 0 bases removed from V and 2 bases from J, the gap between germline ends came to 12 bases. The CDR3 nucleotides are TGTGCCAGCAGCGTAGCATCGGCAGGGACCTACAATGAGCAGTTCTTC. It is translated as CASSVASAGTYNEQFF.